Each of the 13 T cell receptor beta chains below was sequenced from the same sample in a study of cytomegalovirus exposure and HLA in healthy donors. PCR amplification relied on 60 Vbeta primers (plus 13 Jbeta primers). The protocol was immunoSEQ multiplex PCR, while the TCRdb copy is restricted to in-frame clones and leaves out a portion. Of about 55,000 clones in the sample, around 82% were seen once. Sequencing was carried out using PBMCs. These receptors came from a female donor in good health and CMV-seronegative.

In this sample, this clone turned up a few times. This chain joins TRBV5-1 and TRBJ1-1; 10 nucleotides line up with TRBD1. The V and J ends lost 2 bases and 6 bases, in that order; junction bases with no gene match: 4. Germline values: CDR1 SGHRS, CDR2 YFSETQ. The CDR3 has 14 amino acids. The CDR3, as DNA: TGCGCCAGCAGCTTACATGGACAGGGGGCTGAAGCTTTCTTT. It specifies CASSLHGQGAEAFF.

The chain links TRBV9 to TRBJ2-1; perhaps TRBD2 as D (5 bases). Germline V gene data show CDR1 as SGDLS and CDR2 as YYNGEE. Trimming removed 4 bases at V and 4 bases at J, with 15 bases between. The CDR3 totals 15 residues. CDR3 loop: CASSLTAALYNEQFF. Here the CDR3 DNA reads TGTGCCAGCAGCCTTACAGCGGCCTTATACAATGAGCAGTTCTTC.

J is TRBJ2-5 and V is TRBV4-3; 12 bases are shared with TRBD2. Germline CDR1 and CDR2: LGHNA and YSLEER. The CDR3 consists of 15 residues. Trimming took 1 base from V and 5 from J; bases not matched to a gene: 2. The CDR3 here is CASSQGTSGGETQYF. The DNA for the CDR3 is TGCGCCAGCAGCCAAGGCACTAGCGGGGGGGAGACCCAGTACTTC.

The chain joins TRBV29-1 to TRBJ1-1, with TRBD1 matching over 8 bases. V trimming: 6 bases; J trimming: 3 bases; junction bases outside the gene matches: 9. This CDR3 contains 14 residues. Germline V lookup: CDR1 SQVTM, CDR2 ANQGSEA. In nucleotides, the CDR3 is TGCAGCGTCTCGACAGGGGAAGAGGACACTGAAGCTTTCTTT. As protein: CSVSTGEEDTEAFF.

Comments on this clone: The junction departs from the called germline gene at one end, perhaps through a read error. The rearrangement uses TRBV7-9 and TRBJ2-3, with TRBD2 matching over 7 bases. Germline V gene lookup returns CDR1 SEHNR and CDR2 FQNEAQ (reference sequence). This CDR3 contains 15 residues. The CDR3, as DNA: TGTTCCAGCAGCTCCCTGGGGGGGGGAGGTGATACGCAGTATTTT. Its translation: CSSSSLGGGGDTQYF.

The rearrangement links TRBV4-2 to TRBJ1-2; D perhaps matches TRBD1 (5 bases). Looked up from germline, CDR1 is LGHNA and CDR2 is YNFKEQ. Trimming left V 1 base short and J 6 bases short, with 9 bases between. The CDR3 contains 13 residues. CDR3 coding DNA: TGTGCCAGCAGCCAAGGGGGCAGGAATGGCTACACCTTC. This sequence encodes CASSQGGRNGYTF.

This chain links TRBV6-1 with TRBJ1-4; 9 bases fit TRBD1. The germline V gene encodes CDR1 MNHNS and CDR2 SASEGT. The CDR3 sequence is 15 residues long. The J segment lost 10 bases and the V segment lost 2 bases, leaving 8 bases of the junction unmatched. The CDR3 DNA is TGTGCCAGCAGTGAATGGGGACAGGGAGAAGTAAAACTGTTTTTT. This encodes CASSEWGQGEVKLFF.

CDR3 amino acids: CASRGDIPQGSTDTQYF. The CDR3 nucleotides read TGTGCCAGCAGAGGGGACATCCCTCAGGGATCGACAGATACGCAGTATTTT. The chain carries TRBV27 and TRBJ2-3, with D possibly matching TRBD1 (6 bases). CDR3 size: 17 residues. Deletions cut 6 bases from V and 3 bases from J, with 22 bases between. Germline CDR1 MNHEY, CDR2 SMNVEV (reference sequence).

The sample holds a few counts of this clone. In DNA, the CDR3 is TGTGCCAGCTCACCACTGACGGGATCCACTGAAGCTTTCTTT. Protein product: CASSPLTGSTEAFF. The chain links TRBV18 to TRBJ1-1; D not certain. CDR3 length: 14 amino acids. From germline, CDR1 is KGHSH and CDR2 LQKENI. V was pared by 1 base and J by 4 bases, with 10 bases between.

The chain is built from TRBV5-6 and TRBJ1-2; 9 bases are a match to TRBD1. The J segment lost 7 bases and the V segment lost 6 bases, leaving 10 bases of the junction unmatched. The CDR3 sequence is 14 residues long. Per the germline V gene, CDR1 is SGHDT and CDR2 is YYEEEE. The CDR3 here is CASTFSGTGFGYTF. CDR3 DNA sequence: TGTGCCAGCACCTTTTCGGGGACAGGGTTTGGCTACACCTTC.

This clone was detected only a few times. The chain is built from TRBV4-3 and TRBJ1-6; no firm D call. With 1 base removed from V and 7 bases from J, the gap between germline ends came to 8 bases. This CDR3 region has 14 residues. CDR1 and CDR2 (germline): LGHNA, YSLEER. The CDR3 DNA reads TGCGCCAGCAGCCAAGGCGGAGAGAATTCACCCCTCCACTTT. Protein sequence: CASSQGGENSPLHF.

The rearrangement joins TRBV5-5 to TRBJ2-7; 7 bases align to TRBD1. Germline values: CDR1 SGHKS, CDR2 YYEKEE (reference sequence). V was clipped by 3 bases and J by 4 bases; unmatched bases: 10. The CDR3 is 15 residues long. CDR3 sequence reads: CASSWTGLRIYEQYF. The CDR3 DNA sequence: TGTGCCAGCAGCTGGACAGGCCTTCGGATATACGAGCAGTACTTC.

The rearrangement joins TRBV6-5 to TRBJ2-5, with D possibly being TRBD1 (5 bases). The CDR3 spans 14 residues. CDR1 is MNHEY and CDR2 is SVGAGI in the germline V gene. Trimming cost V 0 bases and J 5 bases, with 10 bases left between them. The DNA for the CDR3 is TGTGCCAGCAGTTACTCGGGGCAGTTTGAGACCCAGTACTTC. Its protein is CASSYSGQFETQYF.